The next 27 T cell receptor beta chains were all read from a single sample in a study of blood T cell repertoires in COVID-19. Only in-frame clones appear in the TCRdb table, and some are missing; sequencing was by immunoSEQ multiplex PCR. Of just over 150,000 clones in the sample, around 85% were seen once. The sequencing input was peripheral blood. Every receptor here comes from a woman between 70 and 85 years old with acute or convalescent COVID-19.

This clone was observed once. This chain connects TRBV4-1 to TRBJ1-1; D is uncertain. The germline V gene encodes CDR1 MGHRA and CDR2 YSYEKL. This CDR3 comprises 13 residues. The V end lost 5 bases, the J end lost 6 bases, and 13 bases lay between the germline ends. Here the CDR3 reads CASSSKLSPEAFF. DNA for the CDR3: TGCGCCAGCAGCTCTAAACTCTCCCCTGAAGCTTTCTTT.

The chain combines TRBV5-1 with TRBJ2-2; TRBD1 matches 9 bases. CDR1 is SGHRS, CDR2 YFSETQ, per germline. The CDR3 has 16 residues. With V trimmed by 4 bases and J by 1 base, 5 bases remained unmatched. CDR3 sequence (DNA): TGCGCCAGCAGCACCACGGGACAGGGGAACACCGGGGAGCTGTTTTTT. This sequence encodes CASSTTGQGNTGELFF.

The chain employs TRBV6-5 and TRBJ1-5, with D maybe TRBD1 (6 bases). This CDR3 spans 13 amino acids. Between the trimmed V and J ends, which lost 5 bases and 6 bases, there was a span of 11 bases. Germline CDR1 MNHEY, CDR2 SVGAGI. CDR3 in amino acids: CASSPVGGQPQHF. CDR3 nucleotides: TGTGCCAGCAGTCCGGTAGGGGGTCAGCCCCAGCATTTT.

The J gene is TRBJ1-1, the V gene TRBV7-6; 9 bases fit TRBD1. CDR3 length: 15 residues. V shed 4 bases and J 0 bases; nucleotides not matched to a gene: 3. Germline CDR1 is SGHVS and CDR2 is FNYEAQ. The CDR3: CASSSGTGMNTEAFF. Written as DNA, the CDR3 is TGTGCCAGCAGCTCCGGGACAGGGATGAACACTGAAGCTTTCTTT.

The V call is TRBV2, the J call TRBJ1-5; 7 bases agree with TRBD1. The CDR3 extends over 16 amino acids. Trimming took 4 bases from V and 7 from J; bases not matched to a gene: 13. The germline V gene encodes CDR1 SNHLY and CDR2 FYNNEI. The CDR3 nucleotides read TGTGCCAGCAGTGGGCCAGGAACAGGGGCCGGGCAGCCCCAGCATTTT. This encodes CASSGPGTGAGQPQHF.

This CDR3 reads CASSVVFEIKSYEQYV. The CDR3 DNA reads as TGTGCCAGCAGTGTGGTCTTCGAGATCAAGAGCTACGAGCAGTACGTC. This sequence joins TRBV6-1 and TRBJ2-7; D remains unclear. CDR1 MNHNS and CDR2 SASEGT come from the germline V gene. The CDR3 is 16 residues long. V was trimmed by 4 bases and J by 3 bases, leaving 19 bases between them.

This clone occurred once. The V and J genes are TRBV7-2 and TRBJ2-5; D possibly corresponds to TRBD1 (5 bases). This CDR3 spans 14 amino acids. Trimming shortened V by 5 bases and J by 4 bases, and 14 bases separated the two germline ends. Looked up from germline, CDR1 is SGHTA and CDR2 is FQGNSA. The DNA for the CDR3 is TGTGCCAGCAGCGGCTTGGGGCGCGGAGAGACCCAGTACTTC. Translating gives CASSGLGRGETQYF.

The chain joins TRBV13 to TRBJ2-1; D gene uncertain. The V gene lost 2 bases and the J gene lost 5 bases, with 7 bases spanning the gap. The CDR3 is 13 amino acids. The germline CDR1 and CDR2 sequences are PRHDT and FYEKMQ (reference sequence). As DNA, the CDR3 is TGTGCCAGCAGCTTATATAGCAACAATGAGCAGTTCTTC. Amino acid sequence: CASSLYSNNEQFF. Supplemented by reference TRBV13 and TRBJ2-1, the full variable domain reads AAGVIQSPRHLIKEKRETATLKCYPIPRHDTVYWYQQGPGQDPQFLISFYEKMQSDKGSIPDRFSAQQFSDYHSELNMSSLELGDSALYFCASSLYSNNEQFFGPGTRLTVL.

This clone occurred once. V and J are TRBV6-6 and TRBJ2-2, with a weak D call TRBD2 (6 bases). Germline V CDR1 and CDR2: MNHNY, SVGAGI (reference sequence). CDR3 length equals 16 residues. The V gene lost 6 bases and the J gene lost 0 bases, with 14 bases spanning the gap. CDR3 in DNA: TGTGCCAGCAGGAACTTGAGGGACTCGAACACCGGGGAGCTGTTTTTT. Translated, it gives CASRNLRDSNTGELFF.

This chain connects TRBV19 to TRBJ1-2; 8 bases align to TRBD1. The germline V gene encodes CDR1 LNHDA and CDR2 SQIVND (reference sequence). The CDR3 is 19 residues long. V lost 7 bases to trimming and J lost 4 bases; unmatched junction nucleotides: 23. The CDR3 DNA follows: TGTGCCAGTACTTTCGCTCATCTGCTCCTCACTCAGGGGGCCTATGGCTACACCTTC. Translated, it gives CASTFAHLLLTQGAYGYTF.

The chain is built from TRBV11-2 and TRBJ1-3; D remains unclear. V was shortened by 1 base and J by 1 base, with 8 bases between the two germline ends. The CDR3 consists of 15 residues. Germline V gives CDR1 SGHAT, CDR2 FQNNGV. The CDR3 coding sequence is TGTGCCAGCAGCTTAGCCCGGACTTCTGGAAACACCATATATTTT. This gives the protein CASSLARTSGNTIYF.

The CDR3 loop is CASKRPSGGEETQYF. As DNA, the CDR3 is TGTGCCAGCAAAAGGCCTAGCGGGGGGGAAGAGACCCAGTACTTC. This sequence joins TRBV2 and TRBJ2-5, with 12 positions matching TRBD2. The CDR3 runs to 15 residues. CDR1 is SNHLY, CDR2 FYNNEI, per germline. V dropped 7 bases and J dropped 3; count of bases not matched to a gene: 6.

The chain links TRBV19 to TRBJ1-2; no definite D call. Germline CDR1 LNHDA, CDR2 SQIVND (reference sequence). The CDR3 consists of 13 residues. Deletions cut 6 bases from V and 8 bases from J, with 16 bases between. CDR3 bases: TGTGCCAGTAGCCCAGGTGGCCCTTCGGGCTACACCTTC. The encoded protein is CASSPGGPSGYTF.

The genes are TRBV9 and TRBJ1-6, with D possibly being TRBD1 (5 bases). This CDR3 has 14 residues. V was shortened by 0 bases and J by 9 bases, with 10 bases between the two germline ends. The germline V gene encodes CDR1 SGDLS and CDR2 YYNGEE. In DNA, the CDR3 is TGTGCCAGCAGCGTAGCAGGGATAGGTTCACCCCTCCACTTT. This codes for CASSVAGIGSPLHF.

The CDR3 DNA reads TGTGCCAGCAGCTTATTACCCCCGGGACAAGTCACCAATGAGCAGTTCTTC. Translated, it gives CASSLLPPGQVTNEQFF. V and J are TRBV7-3 and TRBJ2-1, with a possible D match to TRBD1 (6 bases). Between the trimmed V and J ends, which lost 2 bases and 6 bases, there was a span of 20 bases. Germline values: CDR1 SGHTA, CDR2 FQGTGA. The CDR3 covers 17 residues.

The chain links TRBV15 to TRBJ1-6; 7 bases are shared with TRBD1. The CDR3 loop spans 16 amino acids. V lost 2 bases to trimming and J lost 10 bases; unmatched junction nucleotides: 11. The V gene's germline CDR1 is LNHNV and CDR2 YYDKDF (reference sequence). CDR3 sequence (DNA): TGTGCCACCAGCAGAAGGATTACAGGGGTCAACTCACCCCTCCACTTT. Translation gives CATSRRITGVNSPLHF.

This clone was picked up one time. This chain uses TRBV6-5 with TRBJ1-3; tentatively, D is TRBD1 (5 bases). The CDR3 covers 13 residues. Germline CDR1 MNHEY, CDR2 SVGAGI. The ends were cut back, 2 bases at V and 3 bases at J, with 5 bases in the middle. Here the CDR3 reads CASSYDSGNTIYF. The CDR3 DNA follows: TGTGCCAGCAGTTACGACAGTGGAAACACCATATATTTT.

The rearrangement joins TRBV5-6 to TRBJ1-1; TRBD1 matches at 8 bases. With 4 bases clipped from V and 0 bases from J, the junction kept 2 bases outside the gene matches. Germline V gene sequence: CDR1 SGHDT, CDR2 YYEEEE. The CDR3 sequence is 14 residues long. The chain's CDR3 is CASSRQGMNTEAFF. The CDR3 coding sequence is TGTGCCAGCAGCCGACAGGGGATGAACACTGAAGCTTTCTTT.

V is TRBV5-5 and J is TRBJ2-7; D is undetermined. Trimming pared 2 bases from V and 0 bases from J, leaving 9 bases between. Per the germline V gene, CDR1 is SGHKS and CDR2 is YYEKEE (reference sequence). CDR3 size: 14 residues. This chain's CDR3 is CASSFMGTSYEQYV. Here the CDR3 DNA reads TGTGCCAGCAGCTTCATGGGCACCTCCTACGAGCAGTACGTC.

The chain recombines TRBV14 with TRBJ1-2, with D possibly being TRBD1 (5 bases). Looked up from germline, CDR1 is SGHDN and CDR2 is FVKESK. The CDR3 length is 13 residues. Deletions cut 0 bases from V and 5 bases from J, with 7 bases between. The CDR3 protein is CASSQEAGYGYTF. The CDR3 region has the DNA TGTGCCAGCAGCCAAGAAGCAGGGTATGGCTACACCTTC.

This sequence joins TRBV18 and TRBJ1-5, with D unclear. Trimming took off 2 bases at V and 5 bases at J, with 7 bases between the two ends. There are 13 residues in the CDR3. Looked up from germline, CDR1 is KGHSH and CDR2 is LQKENI. CDR3 bases: TGTGCCAGCTCACCAACTATCGATCAGCCCCAGCATTTT. Translation gives CASSPTIDQPQHF.

The chain couples TRBV18 to TRBJ2-1; TRBD2 matches at 7 bases. Looked up from germline, CDR1 is KGHSH and CDR2 is LQKENI. Trimming cost V 0 bases and J 9 bases; bases outside gene matches: 5. CDR3 length: 14 amino acids. Here the CDR3 DNA reads TGTGCCAGCTCACCACCCCCGACGGGGGGTGAGCAGTTCTTC. Its translation is CASSPPPTGGEQFF.

This chain links TRBV7-9 with TRBJ1-4; 12 nucleotides line up with TRBD1. The CDR3 contains 15 residues. Trimming took 5 bases from V and 5 from J; bases not matched to a gene: 3. Germline V CDR1 and CDR2: SEHNR, FQNEAQ (reference sequence). The CDR3 DNA reads TGTGCCAGCAGCCCGGGACAGGGGGCAAATGAAAAACTGTTTTTT. Protein product: CASSPGQGANEKLFF.

CDR3 amino acids: CASRARTEGTEAFF. The CDR3 DNA reads TGCGCCAGCAGAGCCCGGACAGAGGGCACTGAAGCTTTCTTT. The chain joins TRBV10-1 to TRBJ1-1, with TRBD1 as a possible D gene (6 bases). The ends were cut back, 6 bases at V and 4 bases at J, with 15 bases in the middle. This CDR3 is 14 amino acids long. CDR1 and CDR2 from the germline V gene are WNHNN and SYGVQD (reference sequence).

V is TRBV15 and J is TRBJ1-2; D possibly corresponds to TRBD1 (6 bases). V dropped 2 bases and J dropped 0 bases, with 10 bases sitting between them. CDR3 length equals 15 residues. Per the germline V gene, CDR1 is LNHNV and CDR2 is YYDKDF (reference sequence). The CDR3 loop reads CATSRSGASNYGYTF. The CDR3 DNA reads TGTGCCACCAGCAGATCAGGGGCGTCTAACTATGGCTACACCTTC.

The chain has TRBV9 and TRBJ1-2; D remains unclear. Germline-derived CDR1 and CDR2 are SGDLS and YYNGEE. The CDR3 is 15 amino acids. The V gene lost 4 bases and the J gene lost 0 bases, with 13 bases spanning the gap. In DNA, the CDR3 is TGTGCCAGCAGCCCCCGGGAAGGAACTAACTATGGCTACACCTTC. Translation gives CASSPREGTNYGYTF.

This clone was seen only once. The chain combines TRBV6-1 with TRBJ1-5; D call uncertain. The CDR3 totals 15 residues. Deletions cut 1 base from V and 7 bases from J, with 14 bases between. Germline loops: CDR1 MNHNS, CDR2 SASEGT. The DNA for the CDR3 is TGTGCCAGCAGTGAAGGGTCGACCCCCGGGCAGCCCCAGCATTTT. It encodes CASSEGSTPGQPQHF.